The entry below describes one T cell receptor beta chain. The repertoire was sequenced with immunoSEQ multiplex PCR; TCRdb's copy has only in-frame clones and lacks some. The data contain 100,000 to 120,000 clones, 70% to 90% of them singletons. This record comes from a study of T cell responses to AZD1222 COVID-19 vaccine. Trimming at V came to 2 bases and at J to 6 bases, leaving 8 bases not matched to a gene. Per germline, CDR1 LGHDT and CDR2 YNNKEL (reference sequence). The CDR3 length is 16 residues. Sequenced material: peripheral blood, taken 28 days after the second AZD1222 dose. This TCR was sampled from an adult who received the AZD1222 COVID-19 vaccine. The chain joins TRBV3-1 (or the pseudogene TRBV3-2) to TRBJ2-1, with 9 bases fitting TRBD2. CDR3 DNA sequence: TGTGCCAGCAGCCAACCTACAAGTAGCGGGAGCAATGAGCAGTTCTTC. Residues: CASSQPTSSGSNEQFF.